The 26 T cell receptor beta chains below were found in one sample sequenced in a study of shared clonotypes between healthy human individuals. Assay: immunoSEQ multiplex PCR; the TCRdb copy retains only in-frame clones and omits some. Of approximately 530,000 clones listed, 90% to 97% were seen once; the top ten hold 0.055% to 0.075%. The sequencing sample was made of naive CD4+ T cells sorted from blood. Subset described: CD45RA+ positively selected. All receptors come from a woman aged 25 to 39 in good health.

The sample holds one count of this clone. Other DNA sequences in this specimen translate into the identical CDR3. The V call is TRBV5-1, the J call TRBJ2-7, with D perhaps given as TRBD1 or TRBD2 (6 bases each). The V gene's germline CDR1 is SGHRS and CDR2 YFSETQ. The CDR3 is made up of 13 amino acids. Trimming cost V 4 bases and J 3 bases, with 11 bases left between them. CDR3 sequence: CASSLGGGYEQYF. The CDR3 region has the DNA TGCGCCAGCAGCCTCGGGGGCGGCTACGAGCAGTACTTC. Supplemented by reference TRBV5-1 and TRBJ2-7, the full variable domain reads KAGVTQTPRYLIKTRGQQVTLSCSPISGHRSVSWYQQTPGQGLQFLFEYFSETQRNKGNFPGRFSGRQFSNSRSEMNVSTLELGDSALYLCASSLGGGYEQYFGPGTRLTVT.

V gene TRBV27 combines with J gene TRBJ2-7; TRBD1 aligns across 7 bases. Germline V gene data show CDR1 as MNHEY and CDR2 as SMNVEV (reference sequence). Germline trimming cut 0 bases from V and 3 bases from J; bases unmatched to any gene: 8. The CDR3 runs 16 residues. The CDR3: CASSLSGGILLYEQYF. CDR3 coding DNA: TGTGCCAGCAGTTTATCAGGGGGCATCCTTCTCTACGAGCAGTACTTC.

The chain recombines TRBV5-1 with TRBJ2-1; 10 nucleotides line up with TRBD2. Germline loops: CDR1 SGHRS, CDR2 YFSETQ. There are 16 residues in the CDR3. J lost 9 bases, V lost 4 bases, and 13 bases had no gene match. The CDR3 DNA is TGCGCCAGCAGCCCCTTCGGGACTAGCGTTAAGTCTGAGCAGTTCTTC. It yields the protein CASSPFGTSVKSEQFF.

This chain connects TRBV18 to TRBJ2-7; 9 bases are shared with TRBD1. The CDR3 covers 15 residues. V was clipped by 0 bases and J by 3 bases; unmatched bases: 3. Germline V CDR1 and CDR2: KGHSH, LQKENI. The CDR3 region is CASSPPGQGFYEQYF. The CDR3 DNA reads TGTGCCAGCTCACCACCGGGACAGGGCTTCTACGAGCAGTACTTC.

J is TRBJ1-2 and V is TRBV6-5; D gene uncertain. Per germline, CDR1 MNHEY and CDR2 SVGAGI. CDR3 size: 15 residues. V dropped 7 bases and J dropped 4 bases, with 19 bases sitting between them. The CDR3 DNA reads TGTGCCAGCATGGAGTTGGTAGAATCTTCCTATGGCTACACCTTC. It codes for CASMELVESSYGYTF.

The J gene is TRBJ2-7, the V gene TRBV9; TRBD1 aligns across 8 bases. Per the germline V gene, CDR1 is SGDLS and CDR2 is YYNGEE. With V trimmed by 0 bases and J by 5 bases, 4 bases remained unmatched. CDR3 length equals 14 residues. This CDR3 is CASSVEPGGHEQYF. The CDR3, as DNA: TGTGCCAGCAGCGTAGAGCCAGGGGGCCACGAGCAGTACTTC.

This chain connects TRBV27 to TRBJ2-1, with 8 bases that match TRBD2. Germline CDR1 MNHEY, CDR2 SMNVEV (reference sequence). J gave up 6 bases and V 5 bases, and 9 bases lay outside the gene matches. The CDR3 is made up of 15 amino acids. The CDR3 loop is CASSPKRGITNEQFF. CDR3 in DNA: TGTGCCAGCAGTCCAAAGCGGGGGATAACCAATGAGCAGTTCTTC.

The chain is built from TRBV27 and TRBJ2-1; TRBD2 is a possible D gene (5 bases). This CDR3 has 13 residues. The V gene's germline CDR1 is MNHEY and CDR2 SMNVEV (reference sequence). The germline V and J ends were trimmed by 6 bases and 0 bases, with 6 bases remaining between them. This chain's CDR3 is CASRGSSYNEQFF. CDR3 coding DNA: TGTGCCAGCAGGGGGAGCTCCTACAATGAGCAGTTCTTC.

The chain has TRBV2 and TRBJ2-2; 9 bases match TRBD2. The germline V gene encodes CDR1 SNHLY and CDR2 FYNNEI. The trim removed 1 base at V and 6 bases at J, leaving 6 bases unmatched. This CDR3 spans 16 amino acids. The CDR3: CASSEVSGSLAGELFF. CDR3 nucleotides: TGTGCCAGCAGTGAAGTTAGCGGGAGTTTAGCCGGGGAGCTGTTTTTT.

The rearrangement joins TRBV7-2 to TRBJ2-5, with a possible D match to TRBD1 (6 bases). This CDR3 has 13 amino acids. V lost 5 bases, J lost 11 bases, and 18 bases lay in between. The germline CDR1 and CDR2 sequences are SGHTA and FQGNSA. CDR3 protein: CASSPATGFEQYF. CDR3 nucleotide sequence: TGTGCCAGCAGCCCAGCTACAGGGTTTGAGCAGTACTTC.

This clone showed up just once. The rearrangement uses TRBV28 and TRBJ2-7; 7 bases match TRBD2. There are 15 residues in the CDR3. Germline V gene data show CDR1 as MDHEN and CDR2 as SYDVKM. The J segment lost 1 base and the V segment lost 6 bases, leaving 9 bases of the junction unmatched. CDR3 in amino acids: CASRSGTTSSYEQYF. CDR3 sequence (DNA): TGTGCCAGCAGATCCGGGACTACGTCATCCTACGAGCAGTACTTC.

The V call is TRBV9, the J call TRBJ2-7, with TRBD2 matching over 11 bases. After removal of 4 bases from V and 5 bases from J, the junction contained 5 bases not matched to a gene. This CDR3 is 14 amino acids long. Looked up from germline, CDR1 is SGDLS and CDR2 is YYNGEE. Here the CDR3 DNA reads TGTGCCAGCAGCTTTAGCGGGAGGGTCGACGAGCAGTACTTC. It codes for CASSFSGRVDEQYF.

The J gene is TRBJ2-1, the V gene TRBV28; 9 nucleotides align to TRBD1. The junction had 12 bases not matched to a gene; V was cut back by 7 bases and J by 14 bases. Germline CDR1 reads MDHEN; CDR2 reads SYDVKM. The CDR3 covers 13 residues. This CDR3 is CASIPYGQGTKFF. The CDR3 DNA is TGTGCCAGCATCCCTTATGGACAGGGGACGAAGTTCTTC.

This chain uses TRBV10-3 with TRBJ2-3; a weak D match, TRBD2 (5 bases). In germline, CDR1 is ENHRY, CDR2 SYGVKD. Trimming left V 1 base short and J 6 bases short, with 14 bases between. The CDR3 has 15 amino acids. The CDR3 DNA sequence: TGTGCCATCAGTGAGTGGCGGGCAGATGAGGATACGCAGTATTTT. Protein: CAISEWRADEDTQYF.

The V call is TRBV28, the J call TRBJ1-6; D unresolved. Trimming cost V 3 bases and J 5 bases, with 11 bases left between them. The CDR3 sequence is 15 residues long. Germline assignment: CDR1 MDHEN and CDR2 SYDVKM. The chain's CDR3 is CASSFPRRDNSPLHF. The CDR3 DNA reads as TGTGCCAGCAGTTTCCCAAGGAGAGATAATTCACCCCTCCACTTT.

The chain carries TRBV7-6 and TRBJ1-5; weak D call: TRBD1 (5 bases). V dropped 5 bases and J dropped 4 bases, with 12 bases sitting between them. CDR3 length equals 14 residues. Germline CDR1 is SGHVS and CDR2 is FNYEAQ. CDR3 region: CASSPGLGNQPQHF. The CDR3 DNA is TGTGCCAGCAGCCCGGGACTGGGGAATCAGCCCCAGCATTTT.

The chain joins TRBV11-2 to TRBJ1-5; D is uncertain. The CDR3 totals 13 residues. Trimming cost V 5 bases and J 6 bases, with 11 bases left between them. Germline V gene sequence: CDR1 SGHAT, CDR2 FQNNGV. The CDR3 is CASSPLDGQPQHF. DNA of the CDR3: TGTGCCAGCAGCCCTTTGGATGGTCAGCCCCAGCATTTT. Based on the CDR3 plus reference TRBV11-2 and TRBJ1-5, the full variable domain is EAGVAQSPRYKIIEKRQSVAFWCNPISGHATLYWYQQILGQGPKLLIQFQNNGVVDDSQLPKDRFSAERLKGVDSTLKIQPAKLEDSAVYLCASSPLDGQPQHFGDGTRLSIL.

The V call is TRBV6-5, the J call TRBJ2-7; no definite D call. The germline gives CDR1 MNHEY, CDR2 SVGAGI. V lost 6 bases and J lost 4, with 16 bases in between. The CDR3 loop spans 14 amino acids. In DNA form, the CDR3 reads TGTGCCAGCAGCTCCAAGCTTCCGCCATACGAGCAGTACTTC. Its protein is CASSSKLPPYEQYF.

This rearrangement joins TRBV19 to TRBJ2-5; tentatively, D is TRBD2 (5 bases). Germline V gives CDR1 LNHDA, CDR2 SQIVND (reference sequence). The CDR3 runs to 14 residues. V lost 1 base and J 4 bases, leaving 10 bases between the germline ends. The CDR3 here is CASSIVGVGETQYF. The DNA of the CDR3 is TGTGCCAGTAGTATAGTCGGGGTTGGAGAGACCCAGTACTTC.

This chain links TRBV19 with TRBJ2-3; D gene ambiguous. The V gene's germline CDR1 is LNHDA and CDR2 SQIVND (reference sequence). The CDR3 totals 13 residues. Trimming took off 5 bases at V and 2 bases at J, with 8 bases between the two ends. CDR3 amino acids: CASSVTHTDTQYF. The CDR3 nucleotides are TGTGCCAGTAGTGTAACACACACAGATACGCAGTATTTT.

The V call is TRBV5-8, the J call TRBJ1-2, with D unclear. V was trimmed by 0 bases and J by 7 bases, leaving 13 bases between them. Looked up from germline, CDR1 is SGHTS and CDR2 is YDEGEE. There are 14 residues in the CDR3. The CDR3 nucleotides are TGTGCCAGCAGCTTGGCGGTGGGATTAAGTGGCTACACCTTC. This encodes CASSLAVGLSGYTF. The full variable domain, rest sourced from reference TRBV5-8 and TRBJ1-2, is EAGVTQSPTHLIKTRGQQATLRCSPISGHTSVYWYQQALGLGLQFLLWYDEGEERNRGNFPPRFSGRQFPNYSSELNVNALELEDSALYLCASSLAVGLSGYTFGSGTRLTVV.

CDR3 protein: CAWKLPGASGRPAYEQYF. CDR3 nucleotides: TGTGCCTGGAAGCTCCCGGGGGCTAGCGGGAGGCCAGCCTACGAGCAGTACTTC. The rearrangement joins TRBV30 to TRBJ2-7; TRBD2 matches at 11 bases. Per germline, CDR1 GTSNPN and CDR2 SVGIG (reference sequence). The V gene end was trimmed by 4 bases and the J gene end by 2 bases; junction bases not matched to a gene: 16. The CDR3 sequence is 18 residues long. Together with reference TRBV30 and TRBJ2-7, the CDR3 gives the full variable domain: SQTIHQWPATLVQPVGSPLSLECTVEGTSNPNLYWYRQAAGRGLQLLFYSVGIGQISSEVPQNLSASRPQDRQFILSSKKLLLSDSGFYLCAWKLPGASGRPAYEQYFGPGTRLTVT.

V gene TRBV7-9 combines with J gene TRBJ1-1, with 9 bases identical to TRBD1. Germline V gene lookup returns CDR1 SEHNR and CDR2 FQNEAQ (reference sequence). Trimming removed 0 bases from V and 4 bases from J; junction bases left unmatched: 6. The CDR3 loop spans 16 amino acids. The CDR3 DNA reads as TGTGCCAGCAGCTTAGCGTACAGGGGGCAGGGCACTGAAGCTTTCTTT. It encodes CASSLAYRGQGTEAFF.

The chain employs TRBV27 and TRBJ1-1, with a possible D match to TRBD1 (5 bases). Germline V CDR1 and CDR2: MNHEY, SMNVEV (reference sequence). Trimming shortened V by 11 bases and J by 0 bases, and 16 bases separated the two germline ends. The CDR3 loop spans 14 amino acids. This chain's CDR3 is CAEHPQGLNTEAFF. As DNA, the CDR3 is TGTGCCGAACATCCGCAGGGTTTGAACACTGAAGCTTTCTTT.

The rearrangement uses TRBV15 and TRBJ2-1; D is perhaps TRBD1 or TRBD2 (6 bases each). Germline CDR1 and CDR2: LNHNV and YYDKDF (reference sequence). The CDR3 contains 19 residues. V gave up 1 base and J gave up 8 bases, with 27 bases separating them. Here the CDR3 reads CATSRAQGANLEGDDEQFF. CDR3 in DNA: TGTGCCACCAGCAGAGCCCAAGGGGCAAATTTGGAGGGGGACGATGAGCAGTTCTTC.

V is TRBV4-1 and J is TRBJ2-7; the D call may be TRBD1 or TRBD2 (5 bases each). The CDR3 is made up of 17 amino acids. The V gene lost 6 bases and the J gene lost 1 base, with 22 bases spanning the gap. Germline-derived CDR1 and CDR2 are MGHRA and YSYEKL. DNA of the CDR3: TGCGCCAGCAGTCGTTCCGGGACCCAAGGGCGGTCCTACGAGCAGTACTTC. Protein: CASSRSGTQGRSYEQYF.